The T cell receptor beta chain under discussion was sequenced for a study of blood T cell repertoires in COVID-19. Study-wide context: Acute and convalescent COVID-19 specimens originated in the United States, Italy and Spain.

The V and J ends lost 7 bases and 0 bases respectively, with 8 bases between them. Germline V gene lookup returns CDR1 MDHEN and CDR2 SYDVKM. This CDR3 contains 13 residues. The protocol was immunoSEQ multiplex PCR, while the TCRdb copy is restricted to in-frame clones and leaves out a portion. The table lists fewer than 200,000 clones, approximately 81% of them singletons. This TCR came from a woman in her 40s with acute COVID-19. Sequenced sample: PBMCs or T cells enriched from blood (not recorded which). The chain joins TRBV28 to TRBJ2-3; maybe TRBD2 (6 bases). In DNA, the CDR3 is TGTGCCAGCAACGGAGGGAGCACAGATACGCAGTATTTT. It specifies CASNGGSTDTQYF.